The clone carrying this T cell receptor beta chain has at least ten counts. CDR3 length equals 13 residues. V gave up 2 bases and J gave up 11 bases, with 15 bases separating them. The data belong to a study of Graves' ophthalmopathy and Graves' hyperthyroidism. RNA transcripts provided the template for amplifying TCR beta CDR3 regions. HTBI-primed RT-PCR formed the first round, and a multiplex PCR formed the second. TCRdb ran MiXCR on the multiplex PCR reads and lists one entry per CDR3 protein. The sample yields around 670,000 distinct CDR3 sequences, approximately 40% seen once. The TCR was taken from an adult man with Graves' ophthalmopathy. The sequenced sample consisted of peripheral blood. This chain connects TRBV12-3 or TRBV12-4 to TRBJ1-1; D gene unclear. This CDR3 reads CASSLKDTTGAFF. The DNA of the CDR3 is TGTGCCAGCAGTTTAAAGGATACCACCGGTGCTTTCTTT.